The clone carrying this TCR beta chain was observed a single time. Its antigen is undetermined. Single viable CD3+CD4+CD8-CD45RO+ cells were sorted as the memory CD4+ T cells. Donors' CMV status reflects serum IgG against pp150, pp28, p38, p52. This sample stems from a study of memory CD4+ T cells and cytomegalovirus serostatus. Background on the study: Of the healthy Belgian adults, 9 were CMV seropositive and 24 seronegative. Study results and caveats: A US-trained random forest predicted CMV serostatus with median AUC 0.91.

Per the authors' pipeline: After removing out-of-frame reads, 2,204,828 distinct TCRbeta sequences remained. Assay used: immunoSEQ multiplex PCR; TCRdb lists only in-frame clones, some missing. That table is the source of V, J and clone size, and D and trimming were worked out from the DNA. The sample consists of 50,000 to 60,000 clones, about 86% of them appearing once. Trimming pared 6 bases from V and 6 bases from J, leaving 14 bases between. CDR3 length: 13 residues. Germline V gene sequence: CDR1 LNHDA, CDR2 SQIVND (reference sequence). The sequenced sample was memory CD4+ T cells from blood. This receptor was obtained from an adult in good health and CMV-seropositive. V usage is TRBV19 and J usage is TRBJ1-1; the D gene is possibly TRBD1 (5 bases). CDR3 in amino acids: CASREGMKAEAFF. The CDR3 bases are TGTGCCAGTAGGGAGGGGATGAAGGCTGAAGCTTTCTTT.